The rows below give T cell receptor beta chains drawn from one sample of a study of blood T cell repertoires in COVID-19. Libraries were prepared by immunoSEQ multiplex PCR; TCRdb keeps only in-frame clonotypes and omits some of them. The sample yields 200,000 to 300,000 clones, around 80% seen once. Sequenced input: peripheral blood. Receptor source: a woman over 75 with acute or convalescent COVID-19. CDR3s include the opening cysteine and the closing phenylalanine or tryptophan. A D gene is named only where the DNA matches it firmly. Clone size is stated in some rows and not others, as once, few, many or a class when expanded.

few	-	TRBV19	TRBJ1-5	CASSPLVRFRNQPQHF	TGTGCCAGTAGTCCACTCGTCCGATTTCGCAATCAGCCCCAGCATTTT
-	-	TRBV2	TRBJ1-4	CASSEGGTIEKLFF	TGTGCCAGCAGTGAAGGTGGGACTATTGAAAAACTGTTTTTT
once	TRBD1	TRBV4-1	TRBJ2-2	CASSQTGTGNTGELFF	TGCGCCAGCAGCCAAACCGGGACAGGGAACACCGGGGAGCTGTTTTTT
once	TRBD2	TRBV19	TRBJ2-3	CASRALAGGSDTQYF	TGTGCCAGTAGGGCACTAGCGGGAGGGTCAGATACGCAGTATTTT
-	-	TRBV15	TRBJ2-7	CATSRSLTPFENEQYF	TGTGCCACCAGCAGAAGCTTGACACCCTTCGAGAACGAGCAGTACTTC
once	-	TRBV10-3	TRBJ1-2	CAISENLKAGANYGYTF	TGTGCCATCAGTGAGAATCTGAAGGCTGGAGCTAACTATGGCTACACCTTC
-	-	TRBV5-1	TRBJ2-5	CASSGRLGETQYF	TGCGCCAGCAGCGGGAGACTTGGGGAGACCCAGTACTTC
-	TRBD2	TRBV7-2	TRBJ2-7	CASSPRTSGGYEQYF	TGTGCCAGCAGCCCCAGGACTAGCGGGGGCTACGAGCAGTACTTC
-	-	TRBV19	TRBJ1-4	CASSNHAGRENEKLFF	TGTGCCAGTAGCAACCATGCGGGACGGGAAAATGAAAAACTGTTTTTT
-	-	TRBV7-9	TRBJ1-1	CASSLPLLGETEAFF	TGTGCCAGCAGCCTCCCCCTCCTAGGGGAAACTGAAGCTTTCTTT
once	TRBD2	TRBV9	TRBJ2-5	CASSAQSGAETQYF	TGTGCCAGCAGCGCCCAGAGCGGGGCGGAGACCCAGTACTTC
-	TRBD1	TRBV20-1	TRBJ2-7	CSASSTPTGGRNEQYF	TGCAGTGCTAGTTCTACCCCGACAGGGGGAAGGAACGAGCAGTACTTC
once	TRBD2	TRBV6-1	TRBJ2-3	CASSALAGGPTDTQYF	TGTGCCAGCAGTGCGCTAGCGGGAGGGCCCACAGATACGCAGTATTTT
-	-	TRBV3-1/TRBV3-2	TRBJ1-1	CASSPDSLLFTEAFF	TGTGCCAGCAGCCCGGACAGTCTCCTCTTCACTGAAGCTTTCTTT
-	TRBD2	TRBV7-2	TRBJ2-1	CASSLALTSGFQFF	TGTGCCAGCAGCTTAGCCCTGACTAGCGGGTTTCAGTTCTTC
-	TRBD2	TRBV7-3	TRBJ2-5	CASSAGTSKTQETQYF	TGTGCCAGCAGCGCGGGGACTAGCAAAACTCAAGAGACCCAGTACTTC
-	-	TRBV28	TRBJ2-7	CASSSQASPAYEQYF	TGTGCCAGCAGTTCCCAGGCCTCCCCGGCCTACGAGCAGTACTTC
-	-	TRBV19	TRBJ2-1	CASSGSSYNEQFF	TGTGCCAGTAGCGGGAGCTCCTACAATGAGCAGTTCTTC
-	-	TRBV5-6	TRBJ2-7	CASSPTGLYEQYF	TGTGCCAGCAGCCCAACAGGGTTATACGAGCAGTACTTC
-	TRBD1	TRBV6-2/TRBV6-3	TRBJ2-7	CASSYGTGAYSYEQYF	TGTGCCAGCAGTTACGGGACAGGGGCGTACTCCTACGAGCAGTACTTC
-	-	TRBV24-1	TRBJ1-5	CATSDSSPGTNQPQHF	TGTGCCACCAGTGATTCTTCTCCCGGGACAAATCAGCCCCAGCATTTT
-	TRBD1	TRBV6-5	TRBJ2-7	CASSPGQRSYEQYF	TGTGCCAGCAGCCCGGGACAGCGCTCCTACGAGCAGTACTTC
-	-	TRBV7-2	TRBJ1-4	CASSLVRQDNEKLFF	TGTGCCAGCAGCTTAGTCCGGCAGGATAATGAAAAACTGTTTTTT
-	-	TRBV28	TRBJ2-1	CASTQSPSYNEQFF	TGTGCCAGCACCCAGTCCCCCTCCTACAATGAGCAGTTCTTC